This entry lists 9 T cell receptor beta chains sequenced from one sample in a study of PD-1 blockade in classical Hodgkin lymphoma. Measured with immunoSEQ multiplex PCR; TCRdb has only the in-frame clones, and not every one. Counted here are about 98,000 clones, roughly 92% occurring once; the ten biggest clones make up 2.5% to 3.5%. After autologous stem cell transplantation all patients relapsed, and prior brentuximab vedotin exposure differed between cohorts. This specimen was peripheral blood mononuclear cells (PBMCs), taken at baseline. All receptors derive from a human donor with classical Hodgkin lymphoma.

The chain carries TRBV28 and TRBJ1-5; 8 positions agree with TRBD1. The CDR3 is made up of 15 amino acids. V lost 2 bases, J lost 4 bases, and 4 bases stayed unmatched. Germline CDR1 MDHEN, CDR2 SYDVKM. CDR3 sequence: CASSLAGGGNQPQHF. The CDR3 nucleotides are TGTGCCAGCAGTTTAGCAGGGGGCGGGAATCAGCCCCAGCATTTT.

V and J are TRBV9 and TRBJ2-1; 7 bases map to TRBD1. Germline V CDR1 and CDR2: SGDLS, YYNGEE. With 4 bases clipped from V and 8 bases from J, the junction kept 15 bases outside the gene matches. CDR3 size: 16 residues. The CDR3 sequence is CASSLSPGQPGDEQFF. The CDR3 DNA reads TGTGCCAGCAGCCTTTCCCCGGGACAGCCAGGCGATGAGCAGTTCTTC.

The rearrangement links TRBV19 to TRBJ2-3; tentative D call: TRBD2 (6 bases). This CDR3 has 15 residues. Trimming cost V 6 bases and J 1 base, with 14 bases left between them. The V gene's germline CDR1 is LNHDA and CDR2 SQIVND (reference sequence). The DNA for the CDR3 is TGTGCCAGTAGGAACCGGGGGTTAGGCACAGATACGCAGTATTTT. Translating it yields CASRNRGLGTDTQYF.

CDR3: CASSTDRERGVSGANVLTF. The CDR3 bases are TGTGCCAGTAGTACGGACAGGGAAAGGGGGGTCTCTGGGGCCAACGTCCTGACTTTC. The chain employs TRBV19 and TRBJ2-6; TRBD1 agrees at 8 bases. Germline V lookup: CDR1 LNHDA, CDR2 SQIVND (reference sequence). The length of the CDR3 is 19 residues. Losses at the gene ends were 4 bases for V and 0 bases for J; bases not matched to a gene: 11.

The chain uses TRBV25-1 and TRBJ1-1, with TRBD1 identical over 8 bases. Germline V gene data show CDR1 as MGHDK and CDR2 as SYGVNS. The CDR3 sequence is 14 residues long. V gave up 7 bases and J gave up 7 bases; unmatched junction bases: 11. The DNA for the CDR3 is TGTGCCAGCACCGCCCGACAGGGGACTAATGAAGCTTTCTTT. Protein sequence: CASTARQGTNEAFF.

The rearrangement uses TRBV11-2 and TRBJ2-7; TRBD1 might be the D (6 bases). V lost 5 bases and J lost 1, with 12 bases in between. This CDR3 spans 14 amino acids. CDR1 and CDR2 (germline): SGHAT, FQNNGV. In nucleotides, the CDR3 is TGTGCCAGCAGCCAGGACAGACGGTCCTACGAGCAGTACTTC. Encoded protein: CASSQDRRSYEQYF. Variable domain in full (rest from reference TRBV11-2 and TRBJ2-7): EAGVAQSPRYKIIEKRQSVAFWCNPISGHATLYWYQQILGQGPKLLIQFQNNGVVDDSQLPKDRFSAERLKGVDSTLKIQPAKLEDSAVYLCASSQDRRSYEQYFGPGTRLTVT.

The gene calls are TRBV28 and TRBJ1-2; no definite D call. The CDR3 has 13 residues. Between the trimmed V and J ends, which lost 2 bases and 8 bases, there was a span of 12 bases. Germline values: CDR1 MDHEN, CDR2 SYDVKM. For the CDR3, the DNA is TGTGCCAGCAGTTTAAGAGCCGTAGGGGGCTACACCTTC. Translated, it gives CASSLRAVGGYTF.

V gene TRBV28 combines with J gene TRBJ2-7; 9 bases line up with TRBD1. Germline V gene data show CDR1 as MDHEN and CDR2 as SYDVKM. The V segment lost 3 bases and the J segment 4 bases; nucleotides outside the gene matches: 7. The CDR3 has 15 residues. The CDR3 nucleotides are TGTGCCAGCAGTTTGCCGGGACAGGGTAGGTACGAGCAGTACTTC. Encoded protein: CASSLPGQGRYEQYF.

Here the CDR3 reads CASRVYGGDTGELFF. CDR3 DNA: TGTGCCAGTAGAGTTTACGGGGGCGACACCGGGGAGCTGTTTTTT. The V gene is TRBV19, the J gene TRBJ2-2; D could derive from TRBD1 or TRBD2 (6 bases each). The V gene lost 6 bases and the J gene lost 3 bases, with 14 bases spanning the gap. Germline V gene lookup returns CDR1 LNHDA and CDR2 SQIVND (reference sequence). The CDR3 consists of 15 residues.